This T cell receptor beta chain comes out of a study of blood T cell repertoires in COVID-19. At the level of the study: The United States, Italy and Spain supplied acute and convalescent COVID-19 samples. Sample material is recorded as cDNA or gDNA derived from T cells, B-cell-depleted T cells, or PBMCs.

CDR1 is SGHVS, CDR2 FNYEAQ, per germline. V was clipped by 6 bases and J by 5 bases, with 23 bases between them. This CDR3 contains 16 residues. Per the original data handling: Amplifying reference gene primers gave estimates of nucleated cell counts. The data were produced by immunoSEQ multiplex PCR, yet TCRdb's version contains in-frame clones alone and is incomplete. V and J calls and clone size are copied from that table; D and trimming were computed from the DNA. The table includes about 120,000 clones, 78% detected once. This clone has a single count. The chain recombines TRBV7-6 with TRBJ2-7, with a weak D call TRBD1 (7 bases). Sequenced input: peripheral blood. This receptor was identified in a man in his 70s with acute or convalescent COVID-19. CDR3 bases: TGTGCCAGCAGTCCACACCCGGGGCAGGGGGGACACGAGCAGTACTTC. Amino acids: CASSPHPGQGGHEQYF.